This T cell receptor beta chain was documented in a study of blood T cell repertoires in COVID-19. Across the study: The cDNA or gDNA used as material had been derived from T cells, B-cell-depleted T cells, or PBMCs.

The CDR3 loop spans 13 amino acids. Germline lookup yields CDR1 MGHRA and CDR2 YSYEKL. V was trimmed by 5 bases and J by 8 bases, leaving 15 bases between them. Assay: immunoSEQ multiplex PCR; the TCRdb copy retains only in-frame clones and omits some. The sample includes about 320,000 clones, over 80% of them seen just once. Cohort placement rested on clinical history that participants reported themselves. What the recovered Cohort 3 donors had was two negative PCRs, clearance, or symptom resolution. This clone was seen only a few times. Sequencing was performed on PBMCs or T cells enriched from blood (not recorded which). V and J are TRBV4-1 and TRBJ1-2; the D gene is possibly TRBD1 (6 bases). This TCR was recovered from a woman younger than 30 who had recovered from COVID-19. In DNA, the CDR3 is TGCGCCAGCAGCACGACAGGCCCGCAAGGCTACACCTTC. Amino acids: CASSTTGPQGYTF.